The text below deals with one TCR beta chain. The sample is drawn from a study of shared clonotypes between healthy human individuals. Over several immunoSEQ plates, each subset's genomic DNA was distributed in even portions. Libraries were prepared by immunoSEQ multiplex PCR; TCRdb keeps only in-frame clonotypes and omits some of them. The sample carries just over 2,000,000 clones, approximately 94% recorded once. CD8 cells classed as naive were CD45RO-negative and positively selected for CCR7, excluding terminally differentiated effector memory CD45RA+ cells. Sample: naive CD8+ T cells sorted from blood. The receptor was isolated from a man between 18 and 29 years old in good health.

The CDR3: CASSPKQDGTDTQYF. The CDR3 DNA reads as TGTGCCAGCTCACCAAAACAGGACGGCACAGATACGCAGTATTTT. The chain combines TRBV18 with TRBJ2-3; tentative D call: TRBD1 (5 bases). Trimming took off 2 bases at V and 1 base at J, with 10 bases between the two ends. The CDR3 length is 15 residues. CDR1 and CDR2 (germline): KGHSH, LQKENI.